These 7 T cell receptor beta chains originate from one sample sequenced in a study of T cell responses to AZD1222 COVID-19 vaccine (dated by TCRdb to the early 2020s). This specimen's time point label, interpreted: baseline before first vaccination. Library prep was done by the immunoSEQ multiplex PCR assay. TCRdb holds this immuneACCESS table with in-frame rearrangements only. Some clones are missing; in checked studies, unresolved V genes explain under half, and the rest has no known cause. In this sample the table shows fewer than 200,000 clones, about 90% of which occur a single time. The ten largest clonotypes hold roughly 6% of the sample. This sample comprised peripheral blood, obtained on day 0 of AZD1222 vaccination. These receptors were obtained from an adult in good health.

The V gene is TRBV6-6, the J gene TRBJ1-4, with D possibly being TRBD1 (6 bases). Trimming shortened V by 5 bases and J by 8 bases, and 15 bases separated the two germline ends. This CDR3 comprises 14 residues. Germline V gene lookup returns CDR1 MNHNY and CDR2 SVGAGI (reference sequence). For the CDR3, the DNA is TGTGCCAGCAGTGATTCAGTACAGGGAGAAAAACTGTTTTTT. The encoded protein is CASSDSVQGEKLFF.

The chain uses TRBV19 and TRBJ1-2; D possibly corresponds to TRBD1 (5 bases). The CDR3 covers 14 residues. The V gene lost 3 bases and the J gene lost 2 bases, with 10 bases spanning the gap. The germline V gene has CDR1 LNHDA and CDR2 SQIVND (reference sequence). The CDR3 spells CASSMSAGNYGYTF. In DNA, the CDR3 is TGTGCCAGTAGTATGTCGGCAGGGAACTATGGCTACACCTTC.

The gene calls are TRBV7-2 and TRBJ2-5; D possibly corresponds to TRBD2 (6 bases). Germline V CDR1 and CDR2: SGHTA, FQGNSA. V lost 5 bases to trimming and J lost 3 bases, with 13 bases between them. This CDR3 region has 14 residues. The CDR3 is CASSRVGGKETQYF. In DNA form, the CDR3 reads TGTGCCAGCAGCCGGGTAGGCGGGAAAGAGACCCAGTACTTC. Based on the CDR3 plus reference TRBV7-2 and TRBJ2-5, the full variable domain is GAGVSQSPSNKVTEKGKDVELRCDPISGHTALYWYRQSLGQGLEFLIYFQGNSAPDKSGLPSDRFSAERTGGSVSTLTIQRTQQEDSAVYLCASSRVGGKETQYFGPGTRLLVL.

The gene calls are TRBV30 and TRBJ2-7; TRBD1 matches 7 bases. V lost 2 bases to trimming and J lost 4 bases; unmatched junction nucleotides: 5. Germline V gene sequence: CDR1 GTSNPN, CDR2 SVGIG (reference sequence). There are 13 residues in the CDR3. CDR3 sequence: CAWSRQTGYEQYF. CDR3 nucleotide sequence: TGTGCCTGGAGTCGACAGACAGGGTACGAGCAGTACTTC. The full variable domain, its missing parts supplied by reference TRBV30 and TRBJ2-7, is SQTIHQWPATLVQPVGSPLSLECTVEGTSNPNLYWYRQAAGRGLQLLFYSVGIGQISSEVPQNLSASRPQDRQFILSSKKLLLSDSGFYLCAWSRQTGYEQYFGPGTRLTVT.

The chain combines TRBV3-1 (or the pseudogene TRBV3-2) with TRBJ1-2, with 9 bases lining up with TRBD1. The V and J ends lost 4 bases and 8 bases, in that order; junction bases with no gene match: 11. The CDR3 runs 15 residues. CDR1 and CDR2 (germline): LGHDT, YNNKEL (reference sequence). The CDR3 loop is CASSRPSRQGGGYTF. The DNA for the CDR3 is TGTGCCAGCAGCCGACCATCCCGACAGGGGGGAGGCTACACCTTC.

This clone has only a few counts. The chain is built from TRBV7-9 and TRBJ1-2; a possible D gene is TRBD1 (5 bases). The CDR3 is 12 amino acids. CDR1 and CDR2 from the germline V gene are SEHNR and FQNEAQ (reference sequence). Trimming removed 4 bases at V and 4 bases at J, with 7 bases between. CDR3 in DNA: TGTGCCAGCAGCTCCGACAGCTATGGCTACACCTTC. As protein: CASSSDSYGYTF. The variable domain in full, with the rest retrieved from reference TRBV7-9 and TRBJ1-2, is DTGVSQNPRHKITKRGQNVTFRCDPISEHNRLYWYRQTLGQGPEFLTYFQNEAQLEKSRLLSDRFSAERPKGSFSTLEIQRTEQGDSAMYLCASSSDSYGYTFGSGTRLTVV.

This chain joins TRBV5-6 and TRBJ2-7, with D possibly TRBD2 on 5 matching bases. Trimming cost V 0 bases and J 0 bases, with 10 bases left between them. The CDR3 length is 15 residues. CDR1 is SGHDT, CDR2 YYEEEE, per germline. CDR3 DNA sequence: TGTGCCAGCAGCTTGGTTCCGGGGAGCTCCTACGAGCAGTACTTC. It codes for CASSLVPGSSYEQYF.